This T cell receptor (beta chain) appears in the sequencing data of a study of blood T cell repertoires in COVID-19. About the research overall: Spain, Italy and the United States supplied samples that represented acute and convalescent COVID-19. T cells, B-cell-depleted T cells, or PBMCs supplied cDNA or gDNA.

The CDR3 runs to 17 residues. V lost 3 bases and J lost 4; bases outside the gene matches: 10. In germline, CDR1 is DFQATT, CDR2 SNEGSKA (reference sequence). In the original workflow: Estimation of nucleated cell counts relied on the amplification of reference gene primers. Assay: immunoSEQ multiplex PCR; the TCRdb copy retains only in-frame clones and omits some. For V, J and clone size, that table is used; D and trimming come from the DNA. The sample has about 62,000 clones, around nine tenths seen once; the top ten hold 1%. Sequencing was performed on peripheral blood. The source is a man in his 70s with acute or convalescent COVID-19. The rearrangement joins TRBV20-1 to TRBJ1-5, with TRBD1 matching 12 bases. In nucleotides, the CDR3 is TGCAGTGCTAGTCAGGGACAGGGGGCTGTACGGAATCAGCCCCAGCATTTT. This translates into CSASQGQGAVRNQPQHF.